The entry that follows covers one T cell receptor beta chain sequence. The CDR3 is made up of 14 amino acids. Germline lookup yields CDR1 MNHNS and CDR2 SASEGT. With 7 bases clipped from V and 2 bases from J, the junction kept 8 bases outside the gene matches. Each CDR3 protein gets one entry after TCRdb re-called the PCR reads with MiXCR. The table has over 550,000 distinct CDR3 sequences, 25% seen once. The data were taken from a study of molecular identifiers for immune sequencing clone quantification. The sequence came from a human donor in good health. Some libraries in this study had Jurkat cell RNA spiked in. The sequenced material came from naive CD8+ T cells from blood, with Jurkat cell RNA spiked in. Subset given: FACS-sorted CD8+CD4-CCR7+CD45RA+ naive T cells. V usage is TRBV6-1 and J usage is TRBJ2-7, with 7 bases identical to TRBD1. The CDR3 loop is CASNERGPAYEQYF. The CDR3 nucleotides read TGTGCCAGCAATGAGAGGGGGCCGGCCTACGAGCAGTACTTC.